These 4 T cell receptor beta chains were sequenced from one sample in a study of OX40 agonist ivuxolimab in advanced cancers. Libraries were prepared by immunoSEQ multiplex PCR; TCRdb keeps only in-frame clonotypes and omits some of them. The sample carries 35,000 to 55,000 clones, roughly 94% recorded once. The specimen comprised CD4+ or CD8+ T cells sorted from blood, sampled in a trial of the OX40 agonist ivuxolimab. Receptor source: an adult with an advanced solid tumor such as melanoma, head and neck, liver or kidney cancer.

The chain is built from TRBV9 and TRBJ2-1; D gene unclear. Germline CDR1 reads SGDLS; CDR2 reads YYNGEE. The CDR3 covers 11 residues. Trimming took 0 bases from V and 10 from J, leaving 5 bases between them. CDR3: CASSVGEEQFF. In DNA, the CDR3 is TGTGCCAGCAGCGTAGGCGAAGAGCAGTTCTTC.

This chain uses TRBV7-8 with TRBJ2-7, with 8 bases lining up with TRBD2. This CDR3 comprises 15 residues. Germline V gives CDR1 SGHVS, CDR2 FQNEAQ. After removal of 5 bases from V and 1 base from J, the junction contained 7 bases not matched to a gene. The CDR3 is CASSGPGLESYEQYF. The DNA for the CDR3 is TGTGCCAGCAGCGGACCGGGACTAGAATCCTACGAGCAGTACTTC.

Only a few counts were recorded for this clone. The chain couples TRBV5-6 to TRBJ2-7; D remains unclear. The V end was cut by 2 bases, the J end by 3 bases, with 9 bases between. This CDR3 is built from 13 residues. Germline-derived CDR1 and CDR2 are SGHDT and YYEEEE. Written as DNA, the CDR3 is TGTGCCAGCAGCTTAGGCAGGTACTACGAGCAGTACTTC. Protein product: CASSLGRYYEQYF.

This sequence joins TRBV5-4 and TRBJ2-7, with 9 positions matching TRBD1. The CDR3 runs to 14 residues. Trimming took 4 bases from V and 0 from J; bases not matched to a gene: 2. Germline CDR1 reads SGHNT; CDR2 reads YYREEE (reference sequence). The CDR3 region has the DNA TGTGCCAGCAGCCCGGACAGGGGCTCCTACGAGCAGTACTTC. This encodes CASSPDRGSYEQYF.